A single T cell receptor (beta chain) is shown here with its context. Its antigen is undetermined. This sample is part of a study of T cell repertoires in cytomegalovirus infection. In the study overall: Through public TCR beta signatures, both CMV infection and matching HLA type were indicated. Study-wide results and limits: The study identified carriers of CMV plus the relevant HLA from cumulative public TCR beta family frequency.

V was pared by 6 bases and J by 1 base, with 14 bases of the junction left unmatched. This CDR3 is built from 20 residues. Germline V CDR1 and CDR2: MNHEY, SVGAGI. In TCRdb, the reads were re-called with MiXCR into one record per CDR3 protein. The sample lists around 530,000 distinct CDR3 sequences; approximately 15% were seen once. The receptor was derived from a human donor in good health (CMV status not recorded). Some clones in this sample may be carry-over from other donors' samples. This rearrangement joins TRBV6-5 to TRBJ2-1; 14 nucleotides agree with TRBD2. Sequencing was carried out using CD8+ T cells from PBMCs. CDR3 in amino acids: CASSPWAGLAGVGSYNEQFF. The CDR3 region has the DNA TGTGCCAGCAGCCCCTGGGCGGGACTAGCGGGAGTGGGGTCCTACAATGAGCAGTTCTTC.